One and the same sample provided the 21 T cell receptor beta chains below, sequenced in a study of T cell repertoires in cytomegalovirus infection. These receptors have no known antigen. MiXCR was run by TCRdb on the reads, yielding one entry per CDR3 protein. The data contain tens of thousands of distinct CDR3 sequences, approximately 42% of them singletons. The sample in question was CD8+ T cells from cultured PBMCs, obtained from culture after CMV antigen stimulation. These receptors all stem from a human donor in good health (CMV status not recorded). Some clones in this sample may be carry-over from other donors' samples.

This clonotype was seen only a few times. The V gene is TRBV19, the J gene TRBJ2-5; the D is unclear. This CDR3 comprises 13 residues. V was trimmed by 5 bases and J by 3 bases, leaving 10 bases between them. Germline CDR1 LNHDA, CDR2 SQIVND (reference sequence). DNA for the CDR3: TGTGCCAGTAGTGTTAGGAAGGAAGAGACCCAGTACTTC. Translating gives CASSVRKEETQYF. The full variable domain, in which reference TRBV19 and TRBJ2-5 provide the parts outside the CDR3, is DGGITQSPKYLFRKEGQNVTLSCEQNLNHDAMYWYRQDPGQGLRLIYYSQIVNDFQKGDIAEGYSVSREKKESFPLTVTSAQKNPTAFYLCASSVRKEETQYFGPGTRLLVL.

The gene calls are TRBV12-3 or TRBV12-4 and TRBJ2-1; D gene ambiguous. The CDR3 sequence is 13 residues long. V dropped 3 bases and J dropped 4 bases, with 7 bases sitting between them. The DNA for the CDR3 is TGTGCCAGCAGTTTTGTCCGGTACAATGAGCAGTTCTTC. Protein: CASSFVRYNEQFF.

Details on this clonotype: A much bigger clone sits one base away, suggesting this may be a read error. The chain carries TRBV7-2 and TRBJ1-6; D is unclear. Germline V gene lookup returns CDR1 SGHTA and CDR2 FQGNSA. V gave up 4 bases and J gave up 6 bases, with 19 bases separating them. The CDR3 runs to 17 residues. CDR3 nucleotide sequence: TGTGCCAGCAGCTCGCCCGGCATGGACGGTATTAATTCACCCCTCCACTTT. Translation: CASSSPGMDGINSPLHF.

The rearrangement joins TRBV6-2 or TRBV6-3 to TRBJ1-5, with 7 bases aligning to TRBD1. CDR1 is MNHEY and CDR2 is SVGEGT in the germline V gene. Trimming at V came to 2 bases and at J to 0 bases, leaving 4 bases not matched to a gene. The CDR3 length is 16 residues. CDR3 in amino acids: CASSYDGTVSNQPQHF. CDR3 nucleotides: TGTGCCAGCAGTTACGACGGGACAGTTAGCAATCAGCCCCAGCATTTT.

The chain uses TRBV7-2 and TRBJ1-2; D unresolved. Trimming pared 2 bases from V and 2 bases from J, leaving 6 bases between. This CDR3 spans 13 amino acids. Per the germline V gene, CDR1 is SGHTA and CDR2 is FQGNSA. DNA of the CDR3: TGTGCCAGCAGCTTAACCGAAAACTATGGCTACACCTTC. Residues: CASSLTENYGYTF.

There are a few counts of this clonotype. The V call is TRBV2, the J call TRBJ2-2, with TRBD1 matching 7 bases. The V and J ends lost 5 bases and 0 bases, in that order; junction bases with no gene match: 6. CDR3 length equals 16 residues. Germline V gives CDR1 SNHLY, CDR2 FYNNEI. The CDR3 DNA follows: TGTGCCAGCAGTTCTTGGGACAGAACGAACACCGGGGAGCTGTTTTTT. Amino acid sequence: CASSSWDRTNTGELFF.

The sample holds a few counts of this clonotype. The V and J genes are TRBV4-1 and TRBJ2-1, with D perhaps matching TRBD1 (6 bases). The CDR3 is 15 amino acids. V lost 0 bases to trimming and J lost 15 bases, with 21 bases between them. From germline, CDR1 is MGHRA and CDR2 YSYEKL. CDR3 loop: CASSQDNRQVPQRFF. The CDR3 DNA sequence: TGCGCCAGCAGCCAAGACAACAGACAGGTCCCCCAGCGGTTCTTC.

In this sample, this clonotype turned up a few times. This chain connects TRBV2 to TRBJ2-7; TRBD1 aligns across 7 bases. With 6 bases clipped from V and 0 bases from J, the junction kept 11 bases outside the gene matches. The germline gives CDR1 SNHLY, CDR2 FYNNEI. This CDR3 spans 16 amino acids. The CDR3 DNA follows: TGTGCCAGCAGGGACGACAGGGTGCTGAACTCCTACGAGCAGTACTTC. This sequence encodes CASRDDRVLNSYEQYF.

This chain links TRBV6-2 or TRBV6-3 with TRBJ2-1; 13 bases map to TRBD2. The CDR3 has 16 amino acids. The V and J ends lost 5 bases and 5 bases, in that order; junction bases with no gene match: 6. Germline V gene sequence: CDR1 MNHEY, CDR2 SVGEGT. Here the CDR3 reads CASSRRLAGGHNEQFF. CDR3 bases: TGTGCCAGCAGTCGAAGACTAGCGGGGGGACACAATGAGCAGTTCTTC.

This clonotype was recorded many times. This chain joins TRBV20-1 and TRBJ2-2; TRBD2 matches at 7 bases. V was clipped by 2 bases and J by 6 bases; unmatched bases: 6. The CDR3 is 14 amino acids. Germline CDR1 reads DFQATT; CDR2 reads SNEGSKA (reference sequence). CDR3 loop: CSARWGGDPGELFF. The CDR3 nucleotides are TGCAGTGCTAGATGGGGAGGGGATCCCGGGGAGCTGTTTTTT.

This clonotype was seen a few times. This chain joins TRBV27 and TRBJ1-5; D may be TRBD1 (6 bases). The CDR3 has 14 residues. Germline CDR1 reads MNHEY; CDR2 reads SMNVEV (reference sequence). V lost 6 bases to trimming and J lost 5 bases, with 14 bases between them. The CDR3 sequence is CASSLQGRYQPQHF. DNA for the CDR3: TGTGCCAGCAGCCTACAGGGTAGATATCAGCCCCAGCATTTT.

At least ten counts were recorded for this clonotype. The chain carries TRBV7-2 and TRBJ1-5; weak D call: TRBD1 (6 bases). Germline V lookup: CDR1 SGHTA, CDR2 FQGNSA. CDR3 length: 13 residues. Trimming left V 5 bases short and J 7 bases short, with 12 bases between. CDR3 sequence reads: CASSTQGTQPQHF. The CDR3, as DNA: TGTGCCAGCAGCACACAGGGCACGCAGCCCCAGCATTTT.

This clonotype was picked up one time. The V call is TRBV5-8, the J call TRBJ2-5; 13 bases fit TRBD2. This CDR3 region has 16 residues. Per the germline V gene, CDR1 is SGHTS and CDR2 is YDEGEE. Trimming removed 4 bases from V and 0 bases from J; junction bases left unmatched: 3. DNA for the CDR3: TGTGCCAGCAGCACCGGACTAGCGGGGGACCAAGAGACCCAGTACTTC. Protein: CASSTGLAGDQETQYF.

This rearrangement joins TRBV12-3 or TRBV12-4 to TRBJ2-4; TRBD1 is a possible D gene (6 bases). This CDR3 has 14 amino acids. V was shortened by 10 bases and J by 1 base, with 14 bases between the two germline ends. The CDR3 is CATGIQGAKNIQYF. CDR3 bases: TGTGCCACTGGTATTCAGGGGGCCAAAAACATTCAGTACTTC.

This clonotype came up a few times. The chain joins TRBV25-1 to TRBJ1-2; D is unclear. The CDR3 contains 14 residues. Trimming stripped 0 bases from V and 10 bases from J, with 15 bases between. CDR1 and CDR2 (germline): MGHDK, SYGVNS. CDR3: CASSEYAELEAYTF. The CDR3 bases are TGTGCCAGCAGTGAATATGCGGAGCTTGAAGCCTACACCTTC.

This sequence joins TRBV15 and TRBJ2-3; 13 nucleotides match TRBD2. V was clipped by 1 base and J by 2 bases; unmatched bases: 9. CDR1 is LNHNV, CDR2 YYDKDF, per germline (reference sequence). The CDR3 is 19 residues long. The CDR3 DNA reads as TGTGCCACCAGCAGAGTAAAGGGAGGACTAGCGGGGGTCACAGATACGCAGTATTTT. It translates to CATSRVKGGLAGVTDTQYF. The entire variable domain, with the rest obtained from reference TRBV15 and TRBJ2-3, is as follows: DAMVIQNPRYQVTQFGKPVTLSCSQTLNHNVMYWYQQKSSQAPKLLFHYYDKDFNNEADTPDNFQSRRPNTSFCFLDIRSPGLGDTAMYLCATSRVKGGLAGVTDTQYFGPGTRLTVL.

With respect to this clonotype: A junction boundary mismatches the germline segment, possibly from a read error. The chain joins TRBV6-2 or TRBV6-3 to TRBJ2-1; D unclear. This CDR3 spans 11 amino acids. Per the germline V gene, CDR1 is MNHEY and CDR2 is SVGEGT. The CDR3 bases are TGTGCCAGCTTCTCCTATAATGAGCAGTTCTTC. Translated, it gives CASFSYNEQFF.

This clonotype was seen more than once but under ten times. DNA of the CDR3: TGCAGCACCGACACGGGACAGGGGGAAGAGACCCAGTACTTC. Translation gives CSTDTGQGEETQYF. The gene calls are TRBV29-1 and TRBJ2-5; TRBD1 agrees at 11 bases. Losses at the gene ends were 8 bases for V and 3 bases for J; bases not matched to a gene: 8. This CDR3 contains 14 residues. In germline, CDR1 is SQVTM, CDR2 ANQGSEA.

This rearrangement joins TRBV7-3 to TRBJ2-1; TRBD2 aligns across 9 bases. Germline V CDR1 and CDR2: SGHTA, FQGTGA. CDR3 size: 17 residues. The ends lost 0 bases at V and 7 bases at J; junction bases unmatched: 10. CDR3 in amino acids: CASSLTAAGGRMNEQFF. The CDR3, as DNA: TGTGCCAGCAGCTTAACGGCAGCGGGGGGCCGCATGAATGAGCAGTTCTTC.

The J gene is TRBJ1-1, the V gene TRBV9; D is uncertain. The length of the CDR3 is 12 residues. Trimming removed 4 bases at V and 1 base at J, with 5 bases between. Germline V CDR1 and CDR2: SGDLS, YYNGEE. CDR3 protein: CASSRRNTEAFF. CDR3 nucleotide sequence: TGTGCCAGCAGCCGCCGGAACACTGAAGCTTTCTTT.

To note about this clonotype: A read error may account for a junction end that differs from germline. The chain uses TRBV28 and TRBJ2-7; the match to TRBD1 covers 9 bases. Per the germline V gene, CDR1 is MDHEN and CDR2 is SYDVKM. The length of the CDR3 is 14 residues. The CDR3 here is CASSLIGTGSILNF. CDR3 nucleotide sequence: TGTGCCAGCAGTCTTATCGGGACAGGGTCGATTTTGAACTTC.